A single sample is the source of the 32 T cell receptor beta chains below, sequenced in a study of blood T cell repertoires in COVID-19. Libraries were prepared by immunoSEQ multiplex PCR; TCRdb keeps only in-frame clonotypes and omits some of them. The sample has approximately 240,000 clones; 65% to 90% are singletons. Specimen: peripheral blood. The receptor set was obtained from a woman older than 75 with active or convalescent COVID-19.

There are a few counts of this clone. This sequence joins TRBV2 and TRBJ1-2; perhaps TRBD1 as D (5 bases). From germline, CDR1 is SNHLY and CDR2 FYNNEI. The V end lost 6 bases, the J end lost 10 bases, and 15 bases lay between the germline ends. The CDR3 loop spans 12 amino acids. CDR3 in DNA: TGTGCCAGCAGCCAAAACCGGGACTCCTACACCTTC. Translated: CASSQNRDSYTF.

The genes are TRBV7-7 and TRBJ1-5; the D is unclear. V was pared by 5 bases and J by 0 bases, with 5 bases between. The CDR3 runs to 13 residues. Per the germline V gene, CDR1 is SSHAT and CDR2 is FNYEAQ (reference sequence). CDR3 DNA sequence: TGTGCCAGCAGCACAGATAGCAATCAGCCCCAGCATTTT. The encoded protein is CASSTDSNQPQHF.

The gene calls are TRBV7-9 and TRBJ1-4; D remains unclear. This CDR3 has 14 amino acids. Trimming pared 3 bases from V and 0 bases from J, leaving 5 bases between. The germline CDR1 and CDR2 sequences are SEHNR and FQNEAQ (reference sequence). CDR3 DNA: TGTGCCAGCAGCTTCCGGGCAACTAATGAAAAACTGTTTTTT. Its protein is CASSFRATNEKLFF.

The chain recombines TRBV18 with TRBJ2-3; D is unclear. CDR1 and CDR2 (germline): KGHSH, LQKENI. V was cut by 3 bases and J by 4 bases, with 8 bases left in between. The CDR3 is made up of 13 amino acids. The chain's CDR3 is CASSPSIADTQYF. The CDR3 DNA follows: TGTGCCAGCTCACCGAGTATAGCAGATACGCAGTATTTT. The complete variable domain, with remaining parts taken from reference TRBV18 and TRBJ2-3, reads NAGVMQNPRHLVRRRGQEARLRCSPMKGHSHVYWYRQLPEEGLKFMVYLQKENIIDESGMPKERFSAEFPKEGPSILRIQQVVRGDSAAYFCASSPSIADTQYFGPGTRLTVL.

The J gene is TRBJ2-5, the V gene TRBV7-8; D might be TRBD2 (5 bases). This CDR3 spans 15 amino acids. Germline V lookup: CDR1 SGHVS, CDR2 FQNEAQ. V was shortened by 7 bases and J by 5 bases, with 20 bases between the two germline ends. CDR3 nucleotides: TGTGCCAGCACCCAGGACTCTCAGGTTGGGGAGACCCAGTACTTC. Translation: CASTQDSQVGETQYF. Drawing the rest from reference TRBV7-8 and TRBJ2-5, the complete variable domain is GAGVSQSPRYKVAKRGQDVALRCDPISGHVSLFWYQQALGQGPEFLTYFQNEAQLDKSGLPSDRFFAERPEGSVSTLKIQRTQQEDSAVYLCASTQDSQVGETQYFGPGTRLLVL.

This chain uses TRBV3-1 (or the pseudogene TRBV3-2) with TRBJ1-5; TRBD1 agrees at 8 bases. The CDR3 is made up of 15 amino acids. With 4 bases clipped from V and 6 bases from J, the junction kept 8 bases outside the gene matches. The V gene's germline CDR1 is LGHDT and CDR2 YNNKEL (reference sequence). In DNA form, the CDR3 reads TGTGCCAGCAGCCCCGGACAGGGAACAGGTCAGCCCCAGCATTTT. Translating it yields CASSPGQGTGQPQHF.

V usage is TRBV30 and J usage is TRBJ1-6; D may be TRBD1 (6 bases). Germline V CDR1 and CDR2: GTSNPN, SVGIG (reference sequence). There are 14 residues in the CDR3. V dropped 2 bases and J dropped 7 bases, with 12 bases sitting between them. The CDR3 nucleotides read TGTGCCTGGAGTCAGGGACATCAGAATTCACCCCTCCACTTT. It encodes CAWSQGHQNSPLHF.

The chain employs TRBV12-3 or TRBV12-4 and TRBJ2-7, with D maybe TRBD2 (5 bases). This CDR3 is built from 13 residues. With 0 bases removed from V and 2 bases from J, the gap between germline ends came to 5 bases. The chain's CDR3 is CASSLAGAYEQYF. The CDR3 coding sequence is TGTGCCAGCAGTTTAGCGGGAGCCTACGAGCAGTACTTC.

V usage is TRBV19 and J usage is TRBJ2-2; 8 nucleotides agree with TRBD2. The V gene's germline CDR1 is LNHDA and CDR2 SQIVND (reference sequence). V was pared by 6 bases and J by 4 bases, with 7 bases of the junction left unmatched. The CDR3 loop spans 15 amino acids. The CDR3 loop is CASRGAGGGTGELFF. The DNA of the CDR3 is TGTGCCAGTAGGGGAGCCGGGGGGGGCACCGGGGAGCTGTTTTTT.

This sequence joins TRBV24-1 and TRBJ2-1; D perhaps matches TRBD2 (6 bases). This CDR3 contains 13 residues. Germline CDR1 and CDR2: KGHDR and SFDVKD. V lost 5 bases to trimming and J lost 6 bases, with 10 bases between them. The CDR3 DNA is TGTGCCACCAGTGGACTAGAGTTCAATGAGCAGTTCTTC. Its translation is CATSGLEFNEQFF.

The CDR3 nucleotides read TGTGCCAGCAGCGTAGGTCTTTTCCCCTACACCTTC. Its protein is CASSVGLFPYTF. This chain connects TRBV11-2 to TRBJ1-2; D unresolved. The germline V gene encodes CDR1 SGHAT and CDR2 FQNNGV. There are 12 residues in the CDR3. The V gene lost 5 bases and the J gene lost 10 bases, with 14 bases spanning the gap.

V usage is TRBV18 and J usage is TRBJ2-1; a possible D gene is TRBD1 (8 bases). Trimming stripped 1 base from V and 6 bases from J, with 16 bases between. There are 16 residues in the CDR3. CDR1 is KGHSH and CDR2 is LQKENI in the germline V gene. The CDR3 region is CASSPLQGGVSNEQFF. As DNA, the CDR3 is TGTGCCAGCTCACCACTACAGGGGGGGGTCAGCAATGAGCAGTTCTTC. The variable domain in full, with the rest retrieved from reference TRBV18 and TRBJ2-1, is NAGVMQNPRHLVRRRGQEARLRCSPMKGHSHVYWYRQLPEEGLKFMVYLQKENIIDESGMPKERFSAEFPKEGPSILRIQQVVRGDSAAYFCASSPLQGGVSNEQFFGPGTRLTVL.

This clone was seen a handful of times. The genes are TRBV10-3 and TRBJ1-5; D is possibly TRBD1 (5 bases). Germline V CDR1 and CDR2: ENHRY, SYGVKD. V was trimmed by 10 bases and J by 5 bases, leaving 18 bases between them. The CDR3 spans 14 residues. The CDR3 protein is CATWTPNVDQPQHF. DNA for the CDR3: TGTGCCACCTGGACACCAAATGTGGATCAGCCCCAGCATTTT.

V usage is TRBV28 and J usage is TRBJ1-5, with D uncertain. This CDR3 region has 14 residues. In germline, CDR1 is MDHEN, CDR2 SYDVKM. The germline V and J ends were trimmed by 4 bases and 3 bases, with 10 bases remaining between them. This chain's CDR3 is CASSSSGLNQPQHF. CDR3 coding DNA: TGTGCCAGCAGTTCCTCTGGACTCAATCAGCCCCAGCATTTT.

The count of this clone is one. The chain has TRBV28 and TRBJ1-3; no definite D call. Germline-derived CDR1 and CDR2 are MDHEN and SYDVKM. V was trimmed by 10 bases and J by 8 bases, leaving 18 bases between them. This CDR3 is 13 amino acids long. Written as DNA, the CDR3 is TGTGCCACCCAACCGGGAGGCCCGGACACCATATATTTT. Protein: CATQPGGPDTIYF.

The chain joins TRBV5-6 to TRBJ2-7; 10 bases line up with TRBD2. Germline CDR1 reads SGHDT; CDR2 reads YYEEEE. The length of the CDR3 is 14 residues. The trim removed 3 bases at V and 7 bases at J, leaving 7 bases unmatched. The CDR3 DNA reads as TGTGCCAGCAGCTCTCTAGCGGGAGCTAAGGAGCAGTACTTC. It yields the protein CASSSLAGAKEQYF.

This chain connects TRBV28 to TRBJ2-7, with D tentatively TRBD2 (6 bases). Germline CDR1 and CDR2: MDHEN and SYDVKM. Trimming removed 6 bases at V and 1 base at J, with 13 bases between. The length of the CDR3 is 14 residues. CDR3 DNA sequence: TGTGCCAGCAGGTCCCCGGGACTTTCCTACGAGCAGTACTTC. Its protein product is CASRSPGLSYEQYF.

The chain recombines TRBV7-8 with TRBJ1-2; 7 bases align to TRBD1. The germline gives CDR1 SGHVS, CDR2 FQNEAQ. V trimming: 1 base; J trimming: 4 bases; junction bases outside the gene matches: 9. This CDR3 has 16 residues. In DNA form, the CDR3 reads TGTGCCAGCAGCTTAGACTTAGGGGGCTCCGCCTATGGCTACACCTTC. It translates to CASSLDLGGSAYGYTF.

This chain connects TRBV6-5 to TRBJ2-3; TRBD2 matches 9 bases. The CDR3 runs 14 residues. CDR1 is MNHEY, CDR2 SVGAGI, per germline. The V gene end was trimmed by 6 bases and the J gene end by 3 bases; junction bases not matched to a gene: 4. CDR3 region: CASRRGGFTDTQYF. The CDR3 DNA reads TGTGCCAGCAGGCGGGGGGGCTTTACAGATACGCAGTATTTT.

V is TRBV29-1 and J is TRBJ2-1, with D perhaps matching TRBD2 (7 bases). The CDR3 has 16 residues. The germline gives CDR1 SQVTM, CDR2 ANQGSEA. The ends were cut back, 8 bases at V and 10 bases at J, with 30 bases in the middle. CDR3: CSPRSRGRSSGIEQFF. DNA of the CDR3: TGCAGCCCTCGATCTAGGGGGAGATCCAGCGGGATCGAGCAGTTCTTC.

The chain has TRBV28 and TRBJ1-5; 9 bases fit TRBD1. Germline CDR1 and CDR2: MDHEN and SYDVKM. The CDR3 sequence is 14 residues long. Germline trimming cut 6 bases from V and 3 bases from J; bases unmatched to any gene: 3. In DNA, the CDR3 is TGTGCCAGCAGCCGGGACAGGGCCAATCAGCCCCAGCATTTT. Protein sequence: CASSRDRANQPQHF.

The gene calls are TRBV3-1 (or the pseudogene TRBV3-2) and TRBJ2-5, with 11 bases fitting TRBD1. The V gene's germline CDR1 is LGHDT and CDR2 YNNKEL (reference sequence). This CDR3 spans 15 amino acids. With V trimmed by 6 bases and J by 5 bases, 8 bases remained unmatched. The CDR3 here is CASSPGQGARETQYF. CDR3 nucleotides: TGTGCCAGCAGTCCTGGACAGGGGGCGAGGGAGACCCAGTACTTC.

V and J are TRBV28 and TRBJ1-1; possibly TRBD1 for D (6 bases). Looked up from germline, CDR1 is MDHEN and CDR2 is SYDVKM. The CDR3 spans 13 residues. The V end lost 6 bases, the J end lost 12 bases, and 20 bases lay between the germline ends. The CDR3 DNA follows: TGTGCCAGCAGCCTGACAGGTCGATTTACAACTTTCTTT. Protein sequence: CASSLTGRFTTFF.

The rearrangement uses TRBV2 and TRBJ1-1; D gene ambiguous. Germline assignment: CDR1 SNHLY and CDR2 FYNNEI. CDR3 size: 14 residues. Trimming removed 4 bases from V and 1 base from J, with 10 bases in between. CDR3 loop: CASSVGRGNTEAFF. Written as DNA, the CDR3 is TGTGCCAGCAGTGTTGGCAGAGGGAACACTGAAGCTTTCTTT.

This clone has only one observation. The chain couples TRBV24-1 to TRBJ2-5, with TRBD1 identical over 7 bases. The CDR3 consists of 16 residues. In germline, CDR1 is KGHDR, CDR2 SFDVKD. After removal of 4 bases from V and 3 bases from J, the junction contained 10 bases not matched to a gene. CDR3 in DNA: TGTGCCACCAGTGACCCGGACAGGCGCTTGGAAGAGACCCAGTACTTC. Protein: CATSDPDRRLEETQYF.

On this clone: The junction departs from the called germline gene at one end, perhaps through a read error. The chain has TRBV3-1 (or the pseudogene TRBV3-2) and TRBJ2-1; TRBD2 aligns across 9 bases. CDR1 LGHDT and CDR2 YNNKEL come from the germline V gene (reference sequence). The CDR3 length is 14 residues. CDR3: CARSQGLLAGQQFF. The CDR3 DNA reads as TGTGCCCGCAGCCAAGGCCTTCTAGCGGGACAACAGTTCTTC.

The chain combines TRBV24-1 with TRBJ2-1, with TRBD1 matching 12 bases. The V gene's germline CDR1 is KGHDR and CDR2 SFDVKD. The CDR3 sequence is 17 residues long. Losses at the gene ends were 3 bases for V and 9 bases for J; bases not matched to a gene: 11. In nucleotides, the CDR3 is TGTGCCACCAGTGATACGCCGGGACAGGGGGCGCGTCCTGAGCAGTTCTTC. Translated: CATSDTPGQGARPEQFF.

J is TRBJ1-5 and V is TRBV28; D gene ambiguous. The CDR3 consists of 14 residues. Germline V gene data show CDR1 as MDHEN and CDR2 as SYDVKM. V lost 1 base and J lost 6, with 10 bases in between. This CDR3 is CASSLSLEGQPQHF. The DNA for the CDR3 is TGTGCCAGCAGTTTATCTCTTGAGGGTCAGCCCCAGCATTTT.

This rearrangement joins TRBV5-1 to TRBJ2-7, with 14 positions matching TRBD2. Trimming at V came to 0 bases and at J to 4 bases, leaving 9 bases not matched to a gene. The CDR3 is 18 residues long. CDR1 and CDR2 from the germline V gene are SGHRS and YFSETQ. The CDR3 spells CASSLAIPGLAGEYEQYF. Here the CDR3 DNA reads TGCGCCAGCAGCTTGGCAATCCCGGGACTAGCGGGAGAATACGAGCAGTACTTC.

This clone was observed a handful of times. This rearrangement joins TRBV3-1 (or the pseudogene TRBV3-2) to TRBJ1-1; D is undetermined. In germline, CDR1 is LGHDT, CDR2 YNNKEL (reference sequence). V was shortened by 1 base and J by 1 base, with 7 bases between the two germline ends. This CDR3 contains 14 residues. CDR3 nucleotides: TGTGCCAGCAGCCAAGTAGAGGGGAACACTGAAGCTTTCTTT. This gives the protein CASSQVEGNTEAFF.

CDR3 DNA sequence: TGTGCCAGCTCACCAGGGGGGAACTCACCCCTCCACTTT. It specifies CASSPGGNSPLHF. The chain links TRBV18 to TRBJ1-6; a possible D gene is TRBD1 (5 bases). This CDR3 has 13 residues. The germline gives CDR1 KGHSH, CDR2 LQKENI. Trimming cost V 2 bases and J 10 bases, with 9 bases left between them.

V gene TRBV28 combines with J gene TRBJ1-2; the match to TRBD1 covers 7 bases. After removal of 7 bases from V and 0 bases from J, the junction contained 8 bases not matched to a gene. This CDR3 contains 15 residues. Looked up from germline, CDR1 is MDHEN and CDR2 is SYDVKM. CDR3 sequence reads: CASNIQGSANYGYTF. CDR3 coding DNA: TGTGCCAGCAATATACAGGGGTCGGCTAACTATGGCTACACCTTC.